This TCR beta chain was recorded in a study of blood T cell repertoires in COVID-19. Study summary: Acute and convalescent COVID-19 samples came from the United States, Italy and Spain. The cDNA or gDNA used as material had been derived from T cells, B-cell-depleted T cells, or PBMCs.

In the original analysis: Estimation of nucleated cell counts relied on the amplification of reference gene primers. Sequencing used immunoSEQ multiplex PCR; TCRdb keeps in-frame clones, though not all of them. V and J calls and clone size are copied from that table; D and trimming were computed from the DNA. The repertoire consists of around 280,000 clones, with approximately 86% occurring once and the leading ten covering 2.1%. This CDR3 contains 20 residues. The V gene end was trimmed by 3 bases and the J gene end by 0 bases; junction bases not matched to a gene: 14. From germline, CDR1 is KGHSH and CDR2 LQKENI.

The gene calls are TRBV18 and TRBJ1-6; TRBD1 matches 7 bases. The clonotype was recovered from a woman in her thirties who had recovered from COVID-19. Source material: peripheral blood. Written as DNA, the CDR3 is TGTGCCAGCTCACCTGCCTGGGCCGACAGGGCATTCTCCTATAATTCACCCCTCCACTTT. It is translated as CASSPAWADRAFSYNSPLHF.